One and the same sample provided the 10 T cell receptor beta chains below, sequenced in a study of cytomegalovirus exposure and HLA in healthy donors. The PCR ran on 60 Vbeta and 13 Jbeta primers. Assay used: immunoSEQ multiplex PCR; TCRdb lists only in-frame clones, some missing. The sample holds about 140,000 clones, over 75% seen once. The material sequenced was PBMCs. The receptors were gathered from a man aged 25-45 years in good health and CMV-seronegative.

The rearrangement uses TRBV6-1 and TRBJ2-7, with 11 bases aligning to TRBD2. CDR1 is MNHNS, CDR2 SASEGT, per germline. The CDR3 is 18 amino acids. After removal of 4 bases from V and 5 bases from J, the junction contained 16 bases not matched to a gene. The CDR3 DNA sequence: TGTGCCAGCAGTGGGAAAGGGCTAGCGGGAGGAGCGGGCCACGAGCAGTACTTC. Translation gives CASSGKGLAGGAGHEQYF.

This rearrangement joins TRBV20-1 to TRBJ1-2; D is uncertain. This CDR3 has 11 amino acids. Germline CDR1 and CDR2: DFQATT and SNEGSKA (reference sequence). V lost 2 bases to trimming and J lost 8 bases, with 9 bases between them. The CDR3 sequence is CSARKEPGYTF. DNA of the CDR3: TGCAGTGCTAGAAAGGAGCCCGGCTACACCTTC.

The chain employs TRBV5-1 and TRBJ2-5; 10 nucleotides agree with TRBD1. The V segment lost 4 bases and the J segment 4 bases; nucleotides outside the gene matches: 7. Germline lookup yields CDR1 SGHRS and CDR2 YFSETQ. The CDR3 has 15 residues. The CDR3: CASSPPGTGVETQYF. Written as DNA, the CDR3 is TGCGCCAGCAGCCCCCCGGGGACAGGGGTAGAGACCCAGTACTTC. The full variable domain, rest sourced from reference TRBV5-1 and TRBJ2-5, is KAGVTQTPRYLIKTRGQQVTLSCSPISGHRSVSWYQQTPGQGLQFLFEYFSETQRNKGNFPGRFSGRQFSNSRSEMNVSTLELGDSALYLCASSPPGTGVETQYFGPGTRLLVL.

The chain couples TRBV5-1 to TRBJ2-7; 8 bases map to TRBD2. Germline loops: CDR1 SGHRS, CDR2 YFSETQ. CDR3 length equals 13 residues. J was trimmed by 6 bases and V by 10 bases; bases with no gene match: 12. The CDR3 here is CASRRGGASEQYF. The CDR3 bases are TGCGCCTCACGTCGGGGGGGTGCGAGCGAGCAGTACTTC.

The chain carries TRBV6-5 and TRBJ2-1; the match to TRBD2 covers 8 bases. CDR3 length: 16 residues. CDR1 and CDR2 (germline): MNHEY, SVGAGI. The ends lost 0 bases at V and 7 bases at J; junction bases unmatched: 8. The CDR3 loop is CASSYSSLAAWNEQFF. For the CDR3, the DNA is TGTGCCAGCAGTTACTCGTCACTAGCGGCCTGGAATGAGCAGTTCTTC.

This clone was picked up a small number of times. The J gene is TRBJ1-4, the V gene TRBV5-1; tentatively, D is TRBD1 (5 bases). The CDR3 totals 15 residues. Trimming removed 2 bases from V and 7 bases from J, with 15 bases in between. CDR1 is SGHRS and CDR2 is YFSETQ in the germline V gene. CDR3 bases: TGCGCCAGCAGCTTCCTAACGGCCGGGGGTGAAAAACTGTTTTTT. Translating gives CASSFLTAGGEKLFF.

This clone occurred a few times. The genes are TRBV4-1 and TRBJ1-6; tentatively, D is TRBD1 (5 bases). Between the trimmed V and J ends, which lost 6 bases and 7 bases, there was a span of 22 bases. The germline CDR1 and CDR2 sequences are MGHRA and YSYEKL. The CDR3 is 17 residues long. The CDR3 bases are TGCGCCAGCAGGCATGTCCTTGGGGGGAGAAAGAATTCACCCCTCCACTTT. Amino acid sequence: CASRHVLGGRKNSPLHF.

This clone is a singleton in its sample. The junction departs from the called germline gene at one end, perhaps through a read error. CDR3 residues: CASSGTGEGGYPF. CDR3 in DNA: TGTGCCAGCAGCGGGACAGGGGAAGGTGGCTACCCCTTC. The chain employs TRBV2 and TRBJ1-2, with 10 bases that match TRBD1. Germline-derived CDR1 and CDR2 are SNHLY and FYNNEI. This CDR3 has 13 residues. Complete variable domain (other parts from reference TRBV2 and TRBJ1-2): EPEVTQTPSHQVTQMGQEVILRCVPISNHLYFYWYRQILGQKVEFLVSFYNNEISEKSEIFDDQFSVERPDGSNFTLKIRSTKLEDSAMYFCASSGTGEGGYPFGSGTRLTVV.

The rearrangement uses TRBV7-9 and TRBJ2-7; a weak D match, TRBD2 (5 bases). Germline CDR1 is SEHNR and CDR2 is FQNEAQ (reference sequence). The V gene lost 3 bases and the J gene lost 9 bases, with 9 bases spanning the gap. CDR3 length: 11 amino acids. The chain's CDR3 is CASSFRERQYF. CDR3 sequence (DNA): TGTGCCAGCAGCTTCCGGGAACGGCAGTACTTC.

This clone was counted a few times. The chain uses TRBV7-5 and TRBJ2-1; the table calls TRBD1, which could not be checked here. TRBV7-5 is deemed a pseudogene. CDR3 length: 15 residues. CDR3 loop: CARRVWDSHYNEQFF. CDR3 bases: TGTGCCAGAAGGGTCTGGGACAGTCACTACAATGAGCAGTTCTTC.